These T cell receptor beta chains were read from a single sample in a study of shared clonotypes between healthy human individuals. Only in-frame clones appear in the TCRdb table, and some are missing; sequencing was by immunoSEQ multiplex PCR. The table records roughly 2.1 million clones, approximately 94% of them present only once. Sequencing used naive CD8+ T cells from PBMCs. These receptors were obtained from a man in his late teens or twenties in good health. Some clones in this sample may be carry-over from other donors' samples. Each CDR3 is given with its conserved first and last residue. A D gene is named only where the DNA matches it firmly. A clone size is listed for some rows: how often the clone was seen (once, few, many), or a class if it is expanded.

J: TRBJ2-7; size: NA; D: TRBD1; V: TRBV15; CDR3: CATSRGTETYEQYF; DNA: TGTGCCACCAGCAGGGGGACAGAGACCTACGAGCAGTACTTC
J: TRBJ2-7; size: once; D: TRBD1; V: TRBV28; CDR3: CASSSPIRTGGWGEQYF; DNA: TGTGCCAGCAGTTCGCCCATCAGGACAGGGGGCTGGGGGGAGCAGTACTTC
J: TRBJ1-5; size: NA; D: NA; V: TRBV4-1; CDR3: CASSQVPPGTRGNQPQHF; DNA: TGCGCCAGCAGCCAAGTCCCCCCGGGAACTCGGGGCAATCAGCCCCAGCATTTT
J: TRBJ1-1; size: NA; D: TRBD1; V: TRBV10-1; CDR3: CASRAPGTVYSMNTEAFF; DNA: TGCGCCAGCCGAGCCCCCGGGACAGTCTACTCCATGAACACTGAAGCTTTCTTT
J: TRBJ1-5; size: NA; D: NA; V: TRBV27; CDR3: CASSLGENQPQHF; DNA: TGTGCCAGCAGTTTAGGTGAAAATCAGCCCCAGCATTTT
J: TRBJ1-1; size: NA; D: NA; V: TRBV4-1; CDR3: CASSRERNTEAFF; DNA: TGCGCCAGCAGCCGAGAGAGGAACACTGAAGCTTTCTTT
J: TRBJ1-1; size: NA; D: NA; V: TRBV28; CDR3: CASSLVGPQDTEAFF; DNA: TGTGCCAGCAGTTTAGTCGGGCCCCAGGACACTGAAGCTTTCTTT
J: TRBJ2-1; size: NA; D: NA; V: TRBV5-1; CDR3: CASSLILGMGYNEQFF; DNA: TGCGCCAGCAGCTTAATCCTAGGCATGGGATACAATGAGCAGTTCTTC
J: TRBJ2-1; size: NA; D: NA; V: TRBV4-1; CDR3: CASSQVSGPQRYNEQFF; DNA: TGCGCCAGCAGCCAAGTATCTGGGCCCCAACGATACAATGAGCAGTTCTTC
J: TRBJ2-7; size: once; D: TRBD1; V: TRBV5-1; CDR3: CASSFPGQGYYEQYF; DNA: TGCGCCAGCAGCTTTCCGGGACAGGGGTACTACGAGCAGTACTTC
J: TRBJ2-1; size: NA; D: NA; V: TRBV6-5; CDR3: CASGYMSSYNEQFF; DNA: TGTGCCAGCGGGTACATGAGCTCCTACAATGAGCAGTTCTTC
J: TRBJ2-3; size: once; D: NA; V: TRBV29-1; CDR3: CSVAGTDTQYF; DNA: TGCAGCGTCGCGGGAACAGATACGCAGTATTTT
J: TRBJ2-7; size: NA; D: NA; V: TRBV10-2; CDR3: CASSDMGYEQYF; DNA: TGCGCCAGCAGTGATATGGGTTACGAGCAGTACTTC
J: TRBJ1-5; size: NA; D: NA; V: TRBV27; CDR3: CASIRNHRDQPQHF; DNA: TGTGCCAGCATACGAAACCACAGGGACCAGCCCCAGCATTTT
J: TRBJ2-1; size: NA; D: NA; V: TRBV7-9; CDR3: CASRGGYLEDEQFF; DNA: TGTGCCAGCAGGGGAGGATACTTAGAGGATGAGCAGTTCTTC
J: TRBJ1-5; size: NA; D: NA; V: TRBV7-9; CDR3: CASTQDSNQPQHF; DNA: TGTGCGAGCACGCAGGATAGCAATCAGCCCCAGCATTTT
J: TRBJ1-1; size: few; D: NA; V: TRBV29-1; CDR3: CSVQTGLVTEAFF; DNA: TGCAGCGTACAAACGGGGTTAGTGACTGAAGCTTTCTTT
J: TRBJ1-3; size: NA; D: TRBD1; V: TRBV10-3; CDR3: CAISASGGQAGNTIYF; DNA: TGTGCCATCAGTGCCTCAGGGGGCCAAGCTGGAAACACCATATATTTT
J: TRBJ1-2; size: NA; D: TRBD1; V: TRBV19; CDR3: CASSIGQGANGYTF; DNA: TGTGCCAGTAGTATCGGACAGGGGGCGAATGGCTACACCTTC
J: TRBJ2-7; size: NA; D: TRBD1; V: TRBV13; CDR3: CASSLTGATYEQYF; DNA: TGTGCCAGCAGCTTAACAGGGGCGACCTACGAGCAGTACTTC
J: TRBJ2-7; size: NA; D: NA; V: TRBV14; CDR3: CASSQESGLPAYEQYF; DNA: TGTGCCAGCAGCCAAGAGTCGGGTCTACCAGCTTACGAGCAGTACTTC
J: TRBJ2-2; size: NA; D: TRBD2; V: TRBV27; CDR3: CASSLRGLAGITGELFF; DNA: TGTGCCAGCAGTTTAAGGGGACTAGCGGGAATCACCGGGGAGCTGTTTTTT
J: TRBJ1-1; size: NA; D: NA; V: TRBV4-1; CDR3: CASSPNEAGLLNTEAFF; DNA: TGCGCCAGCAGCCCAAACGAAGCGGGCCTTCTCAACACTGAAGCTTTCTTT
J: TRBJ2-3; size: NA; D: NA; V: TRBV10-3; CDR3: CATGGLADSTDTQYF; DNA: TGTGCCACAGGGGGGCTAGCGGATAGCACAGATACGCAGTATTTT
J: TRBJ2-3; size: once; D: NA; V: TRBV6-5; CDR3: CASSYTGRTDTQYF; DNA: TGTGCCAGCAGTTACACCGGACGCACAGATACGCAGTATTTT
J: TRBJ2-7; size: NA; D: NA; V: TRBV2; CDR3: CASRERQFYEQYF; DNA: TGTGCCAGCAGAGAAAGACAGTTCTACGAGCAGTACTTC
J: TRBJ2-1; size: NA; D: NA; V: TRBV4-3; CDR3: CASSQDRTTYNEQFF; DNA: TGCGCCAGCAGCCAAGATCGGACTACCTACAATGAGCAGTTCTTC
J: TRBJ2-7; size: NA; D: TRBD1; V: TRBV27; CDR3: CASSSVGTGATEQYF; DNA: TGTGCCAGCAGTTCCGTCGGGACAGGGGCCACCGAGCAGTACTTC
J: TRBJ2-7; size: once; D: NA; V: TRBV9; CDR3: CASSGQSSYEQYF; DNA: TGTGCCAGCAGCGGACAGAGCTCCTACGAGCAGTACTTC
J: TRBJ2-1; size: NA; D: TRBD1; V: TRBV19; CDR3: CASSTGQGRSEQFF; DNA: TGTGCCAGTAGTACCGGACAGGGACGCAGTGAGCAGTTCTTC
J: TRBJ1-1; size: NA; D: TRBD1; V: TRBV4-1; CDR3: CASSRVQGGAGTEAFF; DNA: TGCGCCAGCAGCCGCGTACAGGGGGGGGCCGGCACTGAAGCTTTCTTT
J: TRBJ2-1; size: NA; D: NA; V: TRBV6-6; CDR3: CASTHIGVWNEQFF; DNA: TGTGCCAGCACCCATATTGGCGTATGGAATGAGCAGTTCTTC
J: TRBJ2-3; size: NA; D: NA; V: TRBV7-6; CDR3: CASSRGIPDTQYF; DNA: TGTGCCAGCAGCCGCGGGATTCCAGATACGCAGTATTTT
J: TRBJ2-7; size: NA; D: NA; V: TRBV7-8; CDR3: CASSLFRGYEQYF; DNA: TGTGCCAGCAGCTTATTCAGGGGATACGAGCAGTACTTC
J: TRBJ2-3; size: NA; D: NA; V: TRBV29-1; CDR3: CSVRTAFTDTQYF; DNA: TGCAGCGTTCGGACAGCTTTCACAGATACGCAGTATTTT
J: TRBJ2-1; size: NA; D: TRBD2; V: TRBV7-9; CDR3: CASSFGLAGYPLGNEQFF; DNA: TGTGCCAGCAGCTTCGGACTAGCGGGATACCCCCTTGGGAATGAGCAGTTCTTC
J: TRBJ2-5; size: NA; D: NA; V: TRBV9; CDR3: CASSPSRLGEGETQYF; DNA: TGTGCCAGCAGCCCTTCCCGGTTGGGAGAAGGGGAGACCCAGTACTTC
J: TRBJ2-7; size: NA; D: NA; V: TRBV7-9; CDR3: CASSHGTYEQYF; DNA: TGTGCCAGCAGCCACGGGACCTACGAGCAGTACTTC
J: TRBJ2-1; size: NA; D: NA; V: TRBV15; CDR3: CATSRKAHDNEQFF; DNA: TGTGCCACCAGCAGAAAGGCCCATGACAATGAGCAGTTCTTC
J: TRBJ2-2; size: once; D: TRBD2; V: TRBV5-4; CDR3: CASSEMGLAGAYTGELFF; DNA: TGTGCCAGCAGCGAAATGGGACTAGCGGGAGCGTACACCGGGGAGCTGTTTTTT
J: TRBJ2-7; size: NA; D: TRBD1; V: TRBV19; CDR3: CASTAGQGANEQYF; DNA: TGTGCCAGTACTGCGGGACAGGGGGCGAACGAGCAGTACTTC